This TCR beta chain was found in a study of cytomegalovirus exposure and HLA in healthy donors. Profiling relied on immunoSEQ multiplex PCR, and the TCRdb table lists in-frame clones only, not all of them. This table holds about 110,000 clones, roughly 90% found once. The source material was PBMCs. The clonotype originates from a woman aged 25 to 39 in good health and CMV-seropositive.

CDR3 loop: CASSLRDRGYTYNEQFF. The CDR3 DNA sequence: TGTGCCAGCAGCTTACGCGACAGGGGATATACCTACAATGAGCAGTTCTTC. This rearrangement joins TRBV7-9 to TRBJ2-1, with TRBD1 identical over 8 bases. The V gene end was trimmed by 2 bases and the J gene end by 2 bases; junction bases not matched to a gene: 8. Germline V CDR1 and CDR2: SEHNR, FQNEAQ (reference sequence). The CDR3 has 17 residues.